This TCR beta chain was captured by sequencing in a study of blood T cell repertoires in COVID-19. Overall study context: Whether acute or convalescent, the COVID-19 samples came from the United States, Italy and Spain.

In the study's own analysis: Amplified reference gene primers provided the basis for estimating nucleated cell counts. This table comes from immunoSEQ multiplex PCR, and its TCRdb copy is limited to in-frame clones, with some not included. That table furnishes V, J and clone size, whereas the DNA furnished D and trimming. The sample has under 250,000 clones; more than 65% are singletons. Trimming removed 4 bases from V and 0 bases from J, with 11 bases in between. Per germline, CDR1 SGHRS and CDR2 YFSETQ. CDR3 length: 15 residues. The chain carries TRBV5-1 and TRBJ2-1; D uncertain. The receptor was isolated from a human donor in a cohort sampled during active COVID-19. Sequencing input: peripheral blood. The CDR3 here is CASSTGWSSYNEQFF. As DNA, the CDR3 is TGCGCCAGCAGCACCGGGTGGAGCTCCTACAATGAGCAGTTCTTC.